This T cell receptor beta chain originates from a study of tumor-infiltrating lymphocytes in glioblastoma multiforme. General study points: The T cells in this sample were not sorted into functional subsets. TCR plus mutation findings rest on a single glioblastoma patient.

Regarding this clonotype: No antigen is known for it.

TCR beta libraries were built from RNA through three nested multiplex PCR rounds using modified ARM-PCR. TCRB cDNA was made from 0.5 to 0.65 ug total RNA. These TCRB libraries lack any described unique molecular identifiers. TCRdb passed the multiplex PCR reads through MiXCR, listing each CDR3 protein once. Here the sample spans about 13,000 distinct CDR3 sequences, 60% to 65% being singletons. CDR3 length: 17 amino acids. V shed 0 bases, J shed 3 bases, and the junction held 7 bases outside the gene matches. Per germline, CDR1 SGHTA and CDR2 FQGNSA. What was sequenced was brain tumor tissue. This receptor was obtained from a male donor with glioblastoma. J is TRBJ1-3 and V is TRBV7-2; 8 bases match TRBD1. The CDR3 loop reads CASSLAGAGGSGNTIYF. CDR3 coding DNA: TGTGCCAGCAGCTTAGCGGGGGCAGGGGGCAGTGGAAACACCATATATTTT.